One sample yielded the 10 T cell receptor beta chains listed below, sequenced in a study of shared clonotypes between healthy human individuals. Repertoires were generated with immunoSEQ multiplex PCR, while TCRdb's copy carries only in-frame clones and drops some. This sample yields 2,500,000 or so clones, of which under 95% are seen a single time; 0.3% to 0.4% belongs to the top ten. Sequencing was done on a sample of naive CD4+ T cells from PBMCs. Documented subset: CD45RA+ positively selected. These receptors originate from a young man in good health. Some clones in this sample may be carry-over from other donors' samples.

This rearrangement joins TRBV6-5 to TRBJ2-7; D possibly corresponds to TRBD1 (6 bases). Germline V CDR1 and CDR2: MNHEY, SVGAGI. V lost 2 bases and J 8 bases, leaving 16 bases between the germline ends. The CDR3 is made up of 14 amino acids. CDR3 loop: CASSYLGHRGQQYF. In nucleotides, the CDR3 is TGTGCCAGCAGTTACCTGGGACACCGCGGACAGCAGTACTTC.

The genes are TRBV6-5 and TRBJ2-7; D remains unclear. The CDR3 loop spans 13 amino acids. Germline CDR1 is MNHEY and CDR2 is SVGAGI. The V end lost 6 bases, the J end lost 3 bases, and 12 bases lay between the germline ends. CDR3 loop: CASRDARDYEQYF. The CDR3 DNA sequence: TGTGCCAGCAGAGACGCTAGGGACTACGAGCAGTACTTC.

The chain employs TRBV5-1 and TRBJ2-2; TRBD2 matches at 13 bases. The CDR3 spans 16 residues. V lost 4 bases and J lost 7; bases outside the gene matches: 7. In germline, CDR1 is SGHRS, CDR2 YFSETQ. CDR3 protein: CASSALAGGINGELFF. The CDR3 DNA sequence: TGCGCCAGCAGCGCACTAGCGGGAGGGATCAACGGGGAGCTGTTTTTT.

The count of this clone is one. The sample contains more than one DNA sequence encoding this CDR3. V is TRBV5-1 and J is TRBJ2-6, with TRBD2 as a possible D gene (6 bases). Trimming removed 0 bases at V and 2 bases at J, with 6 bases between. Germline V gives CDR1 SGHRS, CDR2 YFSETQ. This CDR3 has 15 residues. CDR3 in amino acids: CASSLGEAGANVLTF. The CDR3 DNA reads TGCGCCAGCAGCTTGGGGGAGGCTGGGGCCAACGTCCTGACTTTC.

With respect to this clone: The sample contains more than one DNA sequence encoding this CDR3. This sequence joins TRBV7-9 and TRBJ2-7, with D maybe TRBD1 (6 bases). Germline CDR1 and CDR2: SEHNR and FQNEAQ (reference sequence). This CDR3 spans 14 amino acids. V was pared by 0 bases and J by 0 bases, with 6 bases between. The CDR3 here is CASSLAGGSYEQYF. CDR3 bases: TGTGCCAGCAGCTTAGCAGGGGGCTCCTACGAGCAGTACTTC.

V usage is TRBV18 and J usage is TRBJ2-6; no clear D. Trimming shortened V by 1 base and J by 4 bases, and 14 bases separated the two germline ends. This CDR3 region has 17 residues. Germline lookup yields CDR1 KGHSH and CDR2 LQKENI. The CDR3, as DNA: TGTGCCAGCTCACCACGTTATGAGTATTTCGGGGCCAACGTCCTGACTTTC. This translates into CASSPRYEYFGANVLTF.

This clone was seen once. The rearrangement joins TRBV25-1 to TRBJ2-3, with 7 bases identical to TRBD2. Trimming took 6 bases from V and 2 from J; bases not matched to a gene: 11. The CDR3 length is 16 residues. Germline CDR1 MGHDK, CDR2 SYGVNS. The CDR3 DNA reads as TGTGCCAGCAGACCGGGACTATCAACATACACAGATACGCAGTATTTT. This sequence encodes CASRPGLSTYTDTQYF. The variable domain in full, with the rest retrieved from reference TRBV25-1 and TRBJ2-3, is EADIYQTPRYLVIGTGKKITLECSQTMGHDKMYWYQQDPGMELHLIHYSYGVNSTEKGDLSSESTVSRIRTEHFPLTLESARPSHTSQYLCASRPGLSTYTDTQYFGPGTRLTVL.

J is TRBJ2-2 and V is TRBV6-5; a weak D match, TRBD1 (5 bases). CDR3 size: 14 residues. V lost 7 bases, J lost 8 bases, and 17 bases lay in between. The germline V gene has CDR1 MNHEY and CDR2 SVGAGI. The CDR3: CASTQGQPRGELFF. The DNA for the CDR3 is TGTGCCAGCACTCAGGGCCAACCTCGAGGGGAGCTGTTTTTT.

DNA of the CDR3: TGTGCCAGCGTAGGTACCCAGGGCGGTCTGTCTGGGGCCAACGTCCTGACTTTC. Residues: CASVGTQGGLSGANVLTF. The chain joins TRBV28 to TRBJ2-6, with D tentatively TRBD1 (5 bases). Trimming left V 8 bases short and J 1 base short, with 21 bases between. The germline gives CDR1 MDHEN, CDR2 SYDVKM. This CDR3 has 18 amino acids.

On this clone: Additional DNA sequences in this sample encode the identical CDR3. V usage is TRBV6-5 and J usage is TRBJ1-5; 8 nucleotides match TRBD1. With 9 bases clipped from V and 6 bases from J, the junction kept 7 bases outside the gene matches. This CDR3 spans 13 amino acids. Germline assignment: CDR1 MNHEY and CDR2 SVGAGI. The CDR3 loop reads CASRGQGGQPQHF. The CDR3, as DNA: TGTGCCAGTCGAGGACAGGGCGGTCAGCCCCAGCATTTT.